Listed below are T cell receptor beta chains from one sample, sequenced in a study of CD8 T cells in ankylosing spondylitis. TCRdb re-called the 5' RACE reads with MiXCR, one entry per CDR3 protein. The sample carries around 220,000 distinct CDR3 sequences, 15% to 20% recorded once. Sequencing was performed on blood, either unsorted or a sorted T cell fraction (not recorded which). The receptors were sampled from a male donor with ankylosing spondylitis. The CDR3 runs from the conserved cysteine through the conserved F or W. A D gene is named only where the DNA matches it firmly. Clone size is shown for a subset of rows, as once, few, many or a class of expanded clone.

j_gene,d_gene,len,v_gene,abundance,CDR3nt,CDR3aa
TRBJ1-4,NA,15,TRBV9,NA,TGTGCCAGCGCACCACGGAAAACAACTAATGAAAAACTGTTTTTT,CASAPRKTTNEKLFF
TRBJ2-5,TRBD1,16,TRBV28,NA,TGTGCCAGCAGCCCATTTGGGGGACAGGGGAGAGAGACCCAGTACTTC,CASSPFGGQGRETQYF
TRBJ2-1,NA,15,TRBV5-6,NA,TGTGCCAGCAGCTCGGGACCCGCCGGGTACAATGAGCAGTTCTTC,CASSSGPAGYNEQFF
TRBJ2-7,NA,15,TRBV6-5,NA,TGTGCCAGCAGTTCAAGCCTCGGGGGTGGCCACGAGCAGTACTTC,CASSSSLGGGHEQYF
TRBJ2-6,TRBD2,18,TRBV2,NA,TGTGCCAGCAGCCCCGGACTAGCGGGCTTCTCTGGGGCCAACGTCCTGACTTTC,CASSPGLAGFSGANVLTF
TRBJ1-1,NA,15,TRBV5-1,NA,TGCGCCAGCAGCAGGTCCCCCAGGGTTGACACTGAAGCTTTCTTT,CASSRSPRVDTEAFF
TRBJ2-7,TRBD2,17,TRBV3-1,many,TGTGCCAGCAGCCCTGGGACTAGCGGGGCTCTATCCTACGAGCAGTACTTC,CASSPGTSGALSYEQYF
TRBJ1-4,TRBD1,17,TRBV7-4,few,TGTGCCAGCAGCCCGGACAGGGGGCCTCCTAATAATGAAAAACTGTTTTTT,CASSPDRGPPNNEKLFF
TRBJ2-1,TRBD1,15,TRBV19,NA,TGTGCCAGTAGTATTGGGGACAGGGATTACAATGAGCAGTTCTTC,CASSIGDRDYNEQFF
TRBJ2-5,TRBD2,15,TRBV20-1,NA,TGCAGTGCTGGGACTAGCGGAAACCTAGGGGAGACCCAGTACTTC,CSAGTSGNLGETQYF
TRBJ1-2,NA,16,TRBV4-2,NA,TGTGCCAGCAGCCAAGATATCATAGGGGTGGACTATGGCTACACCTTC,CASSQDIIGVDYGYTF
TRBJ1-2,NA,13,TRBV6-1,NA,TGTGCCAGCTCTGCAGGGACCTTGTTCGGCTACACCTTC,CASSAGTLFGYTF